The 26 T cell receptor beta chains below were found in one sample sequenced in a study of T cells in severe cutaneous drug reactions. Sequenced patients had Stevens-Johnson syndrome or toxic epidermal necrolysis caused by carbamazepine. Libraries were made by iRepertoire multiplex PCR with TCR subtype-specific primers for bulk and single-cell sequencing. Reanalyzing the multiplex PCR reads, TCRdb keeps one entry per CDR3 protein, without DNA. The sample's table shows approximately 7,600 distinct CDR3 sequences. The material sequenced was cells from a skin blister. These receptors all come from a human donor with a severe cutaneous adverse drug reaction.

The chain joins TRBV5-6 to TRBJ2-1; the TRBD2 assignment by TCRdb is unverifiable without DNA. The CDR3 is 15 residues long. Germline V gene data show CDR1 as SGHDT and CDR2 as YYEEEE. The chain's CDR3 is CASSLVPSPYNEQFF.

The CDR3: CASRNGPNEQYF. The chain carries TRBV28 and TRBJ2-7; without DNA, the TCRdb call of TRBD2 cannot be checked. Germline CDR1 MDHEN, CDR2 SYDVKM. The CDR3 has 12 residues.

The genes are TRBV20-1 and TRBJ2-1; TCRdb outputs TRBD1, but without DNA this stays unchecked. The CDR3 consists of 17 residues. Germline CDR1 is DFQATT and CDR2 is SNEGSKA (reference sequence). This CDR3 is CSARRDSLINSYNEQFF.

V is TRBV12-3 or TRBV12-4 and J is TRBJ1-1; TCRdb's D call, TRBD1, is unchecked because there is no DNA. The CDR3 contains 13 residues. CDR3 sequence reads: CASSHSGGTEAFF.

The chain recombines TRBV5-4 with TRBJ1-2; the D gene TCRdb calls, TRBD1, cannot be checked with no DNA. The CDR3 consists of 13 residues. Germline V lookup: CDR1 SGHNT, CDR2 YYREEE (reference sequence). CDR3 residues: CASSGTGIYGYTF.

This clonotype is labeled medium-sized based on frequency. The chain employs TRBV6-5 and TRBJ2-1; with no DNA, the TCRdb D assignment of TRBD1 cannot be verified. This CDR3 region has 15 residues. From germline, CDR1 is MNHEY and CDR2 SVGAGI. The CDR3 here is CASSYFTGQGNEQFF.

The chain has TRBV28 and TRBJ2-7; TCRdb lists TRBD2, though no DNA is available to test this call. The CDR3 spans 13 residues. Looked up from germline, CDR1 is MDHEN and CDR2 is SYDVKM. CDR3 amino acids: CASSFVVTNEQYF.

By frequency, this clonotype registers medium-sized. The chain joins TRBV10-3 to TRBJ2-1; TCRdb indicates TRBD1, and absent DNA this call remains unverified. Germline values: CDR1 ENHRY, CDR2 SYGVKD. The CDR3 consists of 13 residues. CDR3 amino acids: CATLEGDHNEQFF.

The chain carries TRBV28 and TRBJ2-7; checking the TCRdb D call of TRBD1 is not possible without DNA. The CDR3 has 15 residues. The germline gives CDR1 MDHEN, CDR2 SYDVKM. This CDR3 reads CASSGGQGVYYEQYF.

This chain joins TRBV29-1 and TRBJ1-1. The CDR3 sequence is 15 residues long. Germline-derived CDR1 and CDR2 are SQVTM and ANQGSEA. The chain's CDR3 is CSVGVSGGMNTEAFF.

The gene calls are TRBV2 and TRBJ1-2; there is no DNA to check the TCRdb D call of TRBD1. Per the germline V gene, CDR1 is SNHLY and CDR2 is FYNNEI. The CDR3 contains 14 residues. CDR3 sequence: CASILRGSYYGYTF.

The chain joins TRBV12-3 or TRBV12-4 to TRBJ2-7. The CDR3 length is 14 residues. This chain's CDR3 is CASSLIASFYEQYF.

The rearrangement uses TRBV5-1 and TRBJ2-1. CDR3 size: 14 residues. CDR1 and CDR2 from the germline V gene are SGHRS and YFSETQ. CDR3 sequence reads: CASTEGRPYNEQFF.

The chain has TRBV6-4 and TRBJ2-3; TCRdb selects TRBD1, and the lack of DNA leaves this call unchecked. The germline V gene encodes CDR1 MRHNA and CDR2 SNTAGT. This CDR3 is built from 15 residues. CDR3 sequence: CASSDWLGGPDTQYF.

The chain couples TRBV10-3 to TRBJ2-3; the TRBD1 assignment by TCRdb is unverifiable without DNA. CDR3 length: 15 amino acids. Germline V gene lookup returns CDR1 ENHRY and CDR2 SYGVKD. CDR3 in amino acids: CATSEGITSTDTQYF.

The chain joins TRBV27 to TRBJ2-3; TCRdb outputs TRBD1, but without DNA this stays unchecked. This CDR3 region has 13 residues. Germline V lookup: CDR1 MNHEY, CDR2 SMNVEV (reference sequence). CDR3 sequence: CASSFWEDSRQYF.

The chain has TRBV20-1 and TRBJ2-1; the D call from TCRdb, TRBD2, cannot be confirmed without DNA. CDR1 and CDR2 (germline): DFQATT, SNEGSKA (reference sequence). CDR3 size: 15 residues. The CDR3 spells CSANIYGTSGSGQFF.

The gene calls are TRBV11-2 and TRBJ2-7; TCRdb selects TRBD1, and the lack of DNA leaves this call unchecked. The germline gives CDR1 SGHAT, CDR2 FQNNGV. CDR3 length equals 14 residues. The CDR3: CASSFPTGGYEQYF.

The V and J genes are TRBV19 and TRBJ1-2; TCRdb indicates TRBD1, and absent DNA this call remains unverified. This CDR3 spans 13 amino acids. Germline CDR1 reads LNHDA; CDR2 reads SQIVND (reference sequence). The CDR3 spells CASSMGQNYGYTF.

The chain employs TRBV4-1 and TRBJ2-7; TCRdb picks TRBD1, but there is no DNA to check that call. The CDR3 spans 14 residues. Germline CDR1 reads MGHRA; CDR2 reads YSYEKL. The CDR3 sequence: CASSSLTGSYEQYF.

This clonotype ranks as medium-sized in terms of frequency. The chain carries TRBV29-1 and TRBJ2-7; the D call of TRBD1 rests on TCRdb alone, since no DNA is present to check it. Germline V gives CDR1 SQVTM, CDR2 ANQGSEA. The CDR3 is 13 residues long. This chain's CDR3 is CSVVRQGNYEQYF.

The CDR3 here is CASSFGTRDRGGFF. This chain uses TRBV11-2 with TRBJ2-1; lacking DNA, the TRBD1 call made by TCRdb goes unchecked. Germline V gene lookup returns CDR1 SGHAT and CDR2 FQNNGV. This CDR3 is 14 amino acids long.

Judged by frequency, this clonotype is medium-sized. The V gene is TRBV4-1, the J gene TRBJ1-1; there is no DNA to check the TCRdb D call of TRBD1. CDR3 length: 14 amino acids. The germline CDR1 and CDR2 sequences are MGHRA and YSYEKL. The CDR3 is CASSQEGQGPEAFF.

This chain links TRBV9 with TRBJ2-1; TCRdb picks TRBD2, but there is no DNA to check that call. The CDR3 contains 14 residues. Germline-derived CDR1 and CDR2 are SGDLS and YYNGEE. The chain's CDR3 is CASSEAAANNEQFF.

The chain couples TRBV13 to TRBJ2-3. Per germline, CDR1 PRHDT and CDR2 FYEKMQ (reference sequence). This CDR3 comprises 16 residues. CDR3 loop: CASSLRSSGDGDTQYF.

V usage is TRBV5-1 and J usage is TRBJ2-1; without DNA, the TCRdb call of TRBD1 cannot be checked. Germline CDR1 and CDR2: SGHRS and YFSETQ. CDR3 length equals 16 residues. The CDR3 spells CASSPAGQASNNEQFF.